The rows below give T cell receptor beta chains drawn from one sample of a study of T cells after yellow fever vaccination. One entry per CDR3 protein, called by TCRdb with MiXCR from the 5' RACE reads. The data hold some 340,000 distinct CDR3 sequences, with roughly 4.3% observed a single time. Specimen: PBMCs, collected 5 days after the yellow fever booster vaccination. Receptors originate from a man aged 18 to 30 who received the YFV17D yellow fever vaccine. The CDR3 runs from the conserved cysteine through the conserved F or W. D genes are given only for firm matches. The size of a clone is reported for some rows only, either as once, few or many, or as a class for expanded clones.

clone size,J gene,D gene,V gene,CDR3 protein,CDR3 DNA
few,TRBJ2-1,TRBD2,TRBV5-6,CASSPGGTSGLTNEQFF,TGTGCCAGCAGCCCGGGTGGGACTAGCGGGTTGACCAATGAGCAGTTCTTC
many,TRBJ1-4,.,TRBV20-1,CSAPWPPTNEKLFF,TGCAGTGCTCCCTGGCCCCCAACTAATGAAAAACTGTTTTTT
.,TRBJ1-1,.,TRBV7-8,CASSGKGGGVAEAFF,TGTGCCAGCAGCGGAAAAGGGGGGGGAGTCGCTGAAGCTTTCTTT
few,TRBJ1-2,.,TRBV20-1,CSARNSLNYGYTF,TGCAGTGCTAGAAACAGCCTTAACTATGGCTACACCTTC
many,TRBJ2-5,TRBD1,TRBV6-6,CASKGAPQETQYF,TGTGCCAGCAAGGGGGCGCCCCAAGAGACCCAGTACTTC
many,TRBJ2-5,TRBD2,TRBV5-5,CASSLEVAGGRETQYF,TGTGCCAGCAGCTTGGAAGTAGCGGGGGGGCGCGAGACCCAGTACTTC
many,TRBJ2-7,.,TRBV30,CAWSVDDSYEQYF,TGTGCCTGGAGTGTAGATGACAGCTACGAGCAGTACTTC
many,TRBJ2-3,TRBD2,TRBV5-1,CASSLPSGNTDTQYF,TGCGCCAGCAGCTTGCCTAGCGGGAACACAGATACGCAGTATTTT
.,TRBJ2-3,.,TRBV6-1,CASRLYRGAPPGTDTQYF,TGTGCCAGCAGACTCTATCGGGGGGCTCCGCCAGGCACAGATACGCAGTATTTT
few,TRBJ1-5,TRBD1,TRBV20-1,CSARDRGSYSNQPQHF,TGCAGTGCCAGGGACAGGGGGTCTTATAGCAATCAGCCCCAGCATTTT
many,TRBJ2-4,.,TRBV20-1,CSGGVDSKNIQYF,TGCAGTGGGGGGGTAGACAGCAAAAACATTCAGTACTTC
.,TRBJ2-7,.,TRBV5-4,CASSLEVGHSYEQYF,TGTGCCAGCAGCTTGGAGGTGGGGCACTCCTACGAGCAGTACTTC
.,TRBJ2-5,.,TRBV4-1,CASSQEWRGWSKETQYF,TGCGCCAGCAGCCAAGAATGGCGGGGATGGAGCAAAGAGACCCAGTACTTC
few,TRBJ1-5,.,TRBV15,CATSLGLSNQPQHF,TGTGCCACCAGTCTGGGGTTGAGCAATCAGCCCCAGCATTTT
.,TRBJ2-3,.,TRBV28,CASSPPLYRTDTQYF,TGTGCCAGCAGTCCACCCCTCTATCGCACAGATACGCAGTATTTT
.,TRBJ1-2,.,TRBV5-4,CASSRGGGVNDGYTF,TGTGCCAGCAGCCGCGGGGGAGGGGTGAATGATGGCTACACCTTC
few,TRBJ1-5,.,TRBV5-1,CASSLDGQINQPQHF,TGCGCCAGCAGCTTGGATGGACAGATCAATCAGCCCCAGCATTTT
many,TRBJ2-7,TRBD1,TRBV5-1,CASSFGQGTEQYF,TGCGCCAGCAGCTTCGGACAGGGGACCGAGCAGTACTTC
many,TRBJ2-5,.,TRBV5-1,CASSLEAFQYF,TGCGCCAGCAGCTTGGAGGCATTCCAGTACTTC
.,TRBJ2-6,.,TRBV7-2,CASSLVGRTSSGANVLTF,TGTGCCAGCAGCTTAGTAGGCAGGACTTCCTCTGGGGCCAACGTCCTGACTTTC
.,TRBJ2-3,TRBD2,TRBV4-3,CASSQDSGANTDTQYF,TGCGCCAGCAGCCAAGATAGCGGGGCGAACACAGATACGCAGTATTTT
.,TRBJ2-4,.,TRBV6-2/TRBV6-3,CASSYSGIGGLKNIQYF,TGTGCCAGCAGTTACTCGGGCATCGGCGGACTCAAAAACATTCAGTACTTC
.,TRBJ2-3,TRBD2,TRBV6-5,CASSYGLAGTDTQYF,TGTGCCAGCAGTTACGGACTAGCGGGGACAGATACGCAGTATTTT
.,TRBJ2-7,.,TRBV11-2,CASSPPSRSSGHEQYF,TGTGCCAGCAGCCCCCCCAGCCGATCCTCGGGCCACGAGCAGTACTTC
.,TRBJ2-2,.,TRBV12-3/TRBV12-4,CASSFGRLINTGELFF,TGTGCCAGCAGTTTCGGCAGGTTAATCAACACCGGGGAGCTGTTTTTT
few,TRBJ1-1,TRBD1,TRBV6-5,CASSYSYRGTEAFF,TGTGCCAGCAGTTACTCCTACAGGGGGACTGAAGCTTTCTTT
.,TRBJ2-5,.,TRBV7-7,CASSLSLFQETQYF,TGTGCCAGCAGCTTATCCCTATTCCAAGAGACCCAGTACTTC
many,TRBJ1-1,TRBD1,TRBV5-6,CASSLWVRGLNTEAFF,TGTGCCAGCAGCTTGTGGGTCAGGGGGTTGAACACTGAAGCTTTCTTT
few,TRBJ2-3,.,TRBV29-1,CSVGGTDTDTQYF,TGCAGCGTTGGCGGGACAGACACAGATACGCAGTATTTT
few,TRBJ2-7,TRBD2,TRBV19,CASSAPGGTAYEQYF,TGTGCCAGTAGTGCCCCCGGGGGGACGGCCTACGAGCAGTACTTC
many,TRBJ2-2,.,TRBV28,CASSMTHSGGELFF,TGTGCCAGCAGCATGACACATTCGGGCGGGGAGCTGTTTTTT
.,TRBJ1-1,.,TRBV7-3,CASSLRSGDGAFF,TGTGCCAGCAGCTTAAGGTCCGGCGACGGAGCTTTCTTT
.,TRBJ1-6,TRBD1,TRBV27,CATSNRGYSPLHF,TGTGCCACCTCGAACAGGGGCTATTCACCCCTCCACTTT
many,TRBJ2-7,.,TRBV5-6,CASSSHYEQYF,TGTGCCAGCAGCTCGCACTACGAGCAGTACTTC
few,TRBJ2-1,TRBD2,TRBV7-6,CASSLTGGEGNEQFF,TGTGCCAGCAGCTTAACGGGAGGGGAGGGGAATGAGCAGTTCTTC
many,TRBJ1-4,.,TRBV29-1,CSVSYGSRGEKLFF,TGCAGCGTTTCTTATGGATCCCGAGGCGAAAAACTGTTTTTT
few,TRBJ2-1,.,TRBV15,CATSSSRGNEQFF,TGTGCCACCAGCAGTTCTAGGGGCAATGAGCAGTTCTTC
.,TRBJ1-1,.,TRBV5-1,CASSFEGGAFF,TGCGCCAGCAGCTTTGAGGGTGGAGCTTTCTTT
many,TRBJ2-1,.,TRBV10-3,CAITPGTSSSYNEQFF,TGTGCCATCACACCCGGGACATCGAGCTCCTACAATGAGCAGTTCTTC
few,TRBJ2-4,TRBD1,TRBV4-3,CASSQDGRGLGLTKNIQYF,TGCGCCAGCAGCCAAGATGGCAGGGGGTTGGGATTGACCAAAAACATTCAGTACTTC
.,TRBJ2-3,.,TRBV20-1,CSAKPGSSTDTQYF,TGCAGTGCTAAACCGGGGTCTAGCACAGATACGCAGTATTTT
many,TRBJ1-5,.,TRBV5-6,CASSFGPNQPQHF,TGTGCCAGCAGCTTCGGGCCAAATCAGCCCCAGCATTTT
.,TRBJ2-3,.,TRBV7-6,CASNEGGGTHTDTQYF,TGTGCCAGCAACGAAGGTGGGGGTACCCACACAGATACGCAGTATTTT
few,TRBJ2-7,.,TRBV3-1,CASSFWGPTYEQYF,TGTGCCAGCAGCTTTTGGGGTCCCACGTACGAGCAGTACTTC
.,TRBJ2-3,.,TRBV5-1,CASSLADPSTDTQYF,TGCGCCAGCAGCTTGGCCGATCCTAGCACAGATACGCAGTATTTT
few,TRBJ1-4,.,TRBV30,CAWSRRADEKLFF,TGTGCCTGGAGCCGTCGGGCTGATGAAAAACTGTTTTTT
.,TRBJ1-5,.,TRBV7-6,CASSLGGLDQPQHF,TGTGCCAGCAGCTTAGGGGGGCTTGATCAGCCCCAGCATTTT
few,TRBJ1-1,.,TRBV19,CASSIGSNTEAFF,TGTGCCAGTAGTATAGGGTCGAACACTGAAGCTTTCTTT